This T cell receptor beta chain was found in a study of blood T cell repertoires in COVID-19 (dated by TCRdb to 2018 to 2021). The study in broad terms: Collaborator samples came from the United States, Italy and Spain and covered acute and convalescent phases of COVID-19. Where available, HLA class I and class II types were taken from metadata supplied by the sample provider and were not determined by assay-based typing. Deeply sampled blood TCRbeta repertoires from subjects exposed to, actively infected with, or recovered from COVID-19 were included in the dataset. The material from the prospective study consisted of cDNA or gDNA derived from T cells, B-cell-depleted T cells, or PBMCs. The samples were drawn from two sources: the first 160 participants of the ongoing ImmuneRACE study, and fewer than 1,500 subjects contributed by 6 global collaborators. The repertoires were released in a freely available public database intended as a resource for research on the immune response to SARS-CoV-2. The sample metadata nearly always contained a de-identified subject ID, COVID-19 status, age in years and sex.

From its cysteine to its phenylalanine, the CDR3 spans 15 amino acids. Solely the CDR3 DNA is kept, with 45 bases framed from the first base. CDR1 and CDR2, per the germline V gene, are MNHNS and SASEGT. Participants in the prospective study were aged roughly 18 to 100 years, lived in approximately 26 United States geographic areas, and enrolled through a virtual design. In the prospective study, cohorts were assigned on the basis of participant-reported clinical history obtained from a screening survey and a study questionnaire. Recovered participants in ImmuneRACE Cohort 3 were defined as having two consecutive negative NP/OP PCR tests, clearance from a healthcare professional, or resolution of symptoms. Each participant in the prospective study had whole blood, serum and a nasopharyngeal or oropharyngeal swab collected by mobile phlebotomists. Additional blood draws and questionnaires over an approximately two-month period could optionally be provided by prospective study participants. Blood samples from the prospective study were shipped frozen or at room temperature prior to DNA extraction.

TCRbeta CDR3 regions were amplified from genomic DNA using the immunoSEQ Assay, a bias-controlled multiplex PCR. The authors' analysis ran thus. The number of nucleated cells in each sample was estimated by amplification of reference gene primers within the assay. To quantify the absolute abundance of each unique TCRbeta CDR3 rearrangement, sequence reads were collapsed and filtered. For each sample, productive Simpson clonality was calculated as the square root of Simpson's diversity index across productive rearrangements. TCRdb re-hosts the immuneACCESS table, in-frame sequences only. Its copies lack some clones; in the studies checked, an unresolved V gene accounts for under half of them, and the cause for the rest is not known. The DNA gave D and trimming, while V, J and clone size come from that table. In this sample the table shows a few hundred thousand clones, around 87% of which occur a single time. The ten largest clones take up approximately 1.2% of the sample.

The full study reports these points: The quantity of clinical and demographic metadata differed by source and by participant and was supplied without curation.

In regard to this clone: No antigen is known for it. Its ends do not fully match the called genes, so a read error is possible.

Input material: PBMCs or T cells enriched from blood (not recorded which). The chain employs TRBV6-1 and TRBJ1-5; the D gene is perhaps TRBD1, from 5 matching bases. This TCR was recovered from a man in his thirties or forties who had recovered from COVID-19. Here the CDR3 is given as CASGETVDSNQPQHF. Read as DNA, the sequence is TGTGCCAGCGGTGAGACAGTTGATAGCAATCAGCCCCAGCATTTT.